A single sample is the source of the 32 T cell receptor beta chains below, sequenced in a study of OX40 agonist ivuxolimab in advanced cancers. The method was immunoSEQ multiplex PCR; TCRdb's version includes in-frame clones alone and lacks a portion of them. The top ten hold 9% to 15% of the sample, which has around 62,000 clones, about 88% seen once. Sample: CD4+ or CD8+ T cells sorted from blood, taken in a trial of the OX40 agonist ivuxolimab. The source is an adult with an advanced solid tumor such as melanoma, head and neck, liver or kidney cancer.

This CDR3 reads CASSVPSGLREQYF. The DNA of the CDR3 is TGTGCCAGCAGCGTTCCTAGCGGGCTAAGGGAGCAGTACTTC. This chain uses TRBV7-9 with TRBJ2-7, with 8 nucleotides matching TRBD2. The CDR3 sequence is 14 residues long. Germline lookup yields CDR1 SEHNR and CDR2 FQNEAQ (reference sequence). The V segment lost 5 bases and the J segment 7 bases; nucleotides outside the gene matches: 10.

The chain recombines TRBV6-6 with TRBJ1-1; maybe TRBD1 (5 bases). The V gene lost 0 bases and the J gene lost 5 bases, with 10 bases spanning the gap. This CDR3 region has 14 residues. In germline, CDR1 is MNHNY, CDR2 SVGAGI (reference sequence). The CDR3: CASSYSTEGTEAFF. The CDR3 nucleotides read TGTGCCAGCAGTTACTCGACGGAGGGGACTGAAGCTTTCTTT.

The chain has TRBV7-6 and TRBJ2-1; D remains unclear. Trimming cost V 0 bases and J 15 bases, with 18 bases left between them. From germline, CDR1 is SGHVS and CDR2 FNYEAQ. The CDR3 has 14 residues. The CDR3 region is CASSLASFHPEVFF. CDR3 sequence (DNA): TGTGCCAGCAGCTTAGCCTCTTTCCATCCCGAGGTGTTCTTC.

The chain links TRBV4-3 to TRBJ1-3; D unclear. V was trimmed by 0 bases and J by 0 bases, leaving 9 bases between them. This CDR3 is 16 amino acids long. Germline V CDR1 and CDR2: LGHNA, YSLEER. CDR3 in amino acids: CASSQEFGLSGNTIYF. In nucleotides, the CDR3 is TGCGCCAGCAGCCAAGAATTCGGTCTCTCTGGAAACACCATATATTTT.

The chain is built from TRBV9 and TRBJ1-2; D perhaps matches TRBD1 (5 bases). Between the trimmed V and J ends, which lost 0 bases and 5 bases, there was a span of 20 bases. From germline, CDR1 is SGDLS and CDR2 YYNGEE. The CDR3 length is 17 residues. CDR3 in DNA: TGTGCCAGCAGCGTAGGTCCCCCTCGACCCGGGGGGTATGGCTACACCTTC. It encodes CASSVGPPRPGGYGYTF.

The V call is TRBV2, the J call TRBJ2-7; D gene uncertain. V was trimmed by 3 bases and J by 2 bases, leaving 8 bases between them. Germline V gene data show CDR1 as SNHLY and CDR2 as FYNNEI. This CDR3 is built from 13 residues. CDR3 coding DNA: TGTGCCAGCAGTGATGACATGACCTACGAGCAGTACTTC. It specifies CASSDDMTYEQYF.

The chain has TRBV10-3 and TRBJ2-4; a possible D gene is TRBD1 (5 bases). This CDR3 is built from 17 residues. V gave up 0 bases and J gave up 1 base, with 13 bases separating them. CDR1 is ENHRY, CDR2 SYGVKD, per germline. CDR3 loop: CAISESGLGVAKNIQYF. Written as DNA, the CDR3 is TGTGCCATCAGTGAGTCCGGGTTAGGGGTCGCCAAAAACATTCAGTACTTC.

The J gene is TRBJ2-7, the V gene TRBV4-1; 9 nucleotides align to TRBD2. CDR1 and CDR2 (germline): MGHRA, YSYEKL. This CDR3 has 16 amino acids. V lost 1 base, J lost 3 bases, and 7 bases stayed unmatched. CDR3 nucleotide sequence: TGCGCCAGCAGCCAAGGACCCGCTAGCGGGAACTACGAGCAGTACTTC. Protein sequence: CASSQGPASGNYEQYF.

This chain uses TRBV6-5 with TRBJ2-1; 7 bases match TRBD1. The germline CDR1 and CDR2 sequences are MNHEY and SVGAGI. The CDR3 contains 15 residues. Unmatched junction bases numbered 10, after V lost 4 bases and J lost 7 bases. The CDR3 region is CASSSPGQKGNEQFF. The CDR3, as DNA: TGTGCCAGCAGTTCCCCGGGACAGAAGGGGAATGAGCAGTTCTTC.

The V call is TRBV6-1, the J call TRBJ2-1; 11 bases match TRBD2. This CDR3 spans 12 amino acids. The germline CDR1 and CDR2 sequences are MNHNS and SASEGT. With 6 bases clipped from V and 9 bases from J, the junction kept 1 base outside the gene matches. As DNA, the CDR3 is TGTGCCAGCAGCGGGACTAGCGGTGAGCAGTTCTTC. Encoded protein: CASSGTSGEQFF.

This chain joins TRBV4-1 and TRBJ1-1, with a weak D call TRBD1 (6 bases). The CDR3 length is 13 residues. Germline lookup yields CDR1 MGHRA and CDR2 YSYEKL. V lost 3 bases and J 8 bases, leaving 13 bases between the germline ends. The CDR3 DNA follows: TGCGCCAGCAGCCAGCATACAGGGTTGGAAGCTTTCTTT. This translates into CASSQHTGLEAFF.

J is TRBJ2-3 and V is TRBV19, with TRBD1 matching over 8 bases. The germline V gene has CDR1 LNHDA and CDR2 SQIVND (reference sequence). The CDR3 is 15 residues long. Trimming took 5 bases from V and 3 from J; bases not matched to a gene: 7. CDR3 region: CASSARQGWTDTQYF. DNA of the CDR3: TGTGCCAGTAGTGCCAGACAGGGGTGGACAGATACGCAGTATTTT.

V usage is TRBV5-6 and J usage is TRBJ1-6, with D unclear. Trimming cost V 4 bases and J 14 bases, with 13 bases left between them. This CDR3 comprises 12 residues. The germline V gene encodes CDR1 SGHDT and CDR2 YYEEEE. The CDR3 sequence: CASSVGRQSLHF. For the CDR3, the DNA is TGTGCCAGCAGCGTGGGGAGGCAGTCCCTCCACTTT.

This clone has at least ten counts. The chain combines TRBV6-4 with TRBJ2-1; TRBD2 matches 9 bases. The V gene end was trimmed by 3 bases and the J gene end by 6 bases; junction bases not matched to a gene: 6. Looked up from germline, CDR1 is MRHNA and CDR2 is SNTAGT. This CDR3 is 15 amino acids long. The CDR3 region has the DNA TGTGCCAGCAGTGAGGCTAGCGGGACCGTCAATGAGCAGTTCTTC. Residues: CASSEASGTVNEQFF.

This clone was detected once. V is TRBV5-1 and J is TRBJ2-3; D unresolved. The CDR3 loop spans 14 amino acids. Per the germline V gene, CDR1 is SGHRS and CDR2 is YFSETQ. Trimming took 3 bases from V and 3 from J, leaving 11 bases between them. CDR3 region: CASSSDDLTDTQYF. CDR3 coding DNA: TGCGCCAGCAGCTCCGACGACTTGACAGATACGCAGTATTTT.

This chain connects TRBV6-1 to TRBJ2-5, with TRBD1 as a possible D gene (5 bases). Trimming removed 1 base at V and 5 bases at J, with 8 bases between. Germline CDR1 and CDR2: MNHNS and SASEGT. The CDR3 has 13 amino acids. CDR3 protein: CASSEVRGETQYF. Here the CDR3 DNA reads TGTGCCAGCAGTGAAGTAAGGGGTGAGACCCAGTACTTC.

The rearrangement links TRBV11-2 to TRBJ1-4; no clear D. Germline V gives CDR1 SGHAT, CDR2 FQNNGV. V lost 3 bases to trimming and J lost 1 base, with 9 bases between them. The CDR3 loop spans 15 amino acids. CDR3 bases: TGTGCCAGCAGCTTGGTACACATAACTAATGAAAAACTGTTTTTT. Translating gives CASSLVHITNEKLFF.

The rearrangement links TRBV29-1 to TRBJ1-2; D is ambiguous. Trimming cost V 5 bases and J 3 bases, with 7 bases left between them. The CDR3 consists of 11 residues. Germline loops: CDR1 SQVTM, CDR2 ANQGSEA. CDR3 loop: CSVLDDYGYTF. For the CDR3, the DNA is TGCAGCGTTTTAGATGACTATGGCTACACCTTC.

The chain couples TRBV7-2 to TRBJ1-3; D might be TRBD1 (5 bases). The CDR3 covers 15 residues. Germline V gene lookup returns CDR1 SGHTA and CDR2 FQGNSA. Deletions cut 5 bases from V and 3 bases from J, with 14 bases between. The CDR3, as DNA: TGTGCCAGCAGCCTCGGTAGGGGAGGTGGAAACACCATATATTTT. It encodes CASSLGRGGGNTIYF.

This sequence joins TRBV13 and TRBJ2-1; D may match TRBD1 or TRBD2 (6 bases each). Germline CDR1 reads PRHDT; CDR2 reads FYEKMQ (reference sequence). V lost 5 bases and J lost 4, with 15 bases in between. The CDR3 runs to 15 residues. In nucleotides, the CDR3 is TGTGCCAGCAGCCAGGGGACTGCCTTGTACAATGAGCAGTTCTTC. Amino acid sequence: CASSQGTALYNEQFF.

This clone was seen once. This chain uses TRBV27 with TRBJ2-1; 9 bases line up with TRBD2. Germline values: CDR1 MNHEY, CDR2 SMNVEV (reference sequence). V shed 6 bases and J 0 bases; nucleotides not matched to a gene: 6. The CDR3 length is 16 residues. The CDR3 here is CASRPDSGSSYNEQFF. CDR3 bases: TGTGCCAGCAGACCGGATAGCGGGAGCTCCTACAATGAGCAGTTCTTC.

This rearrangement joins TRBV13 to TRBJ1-3, with D perhaps TRBD1 (6 bases). Germline assignment: CDR1 PRHDT and CDR2 FYEKMQ (reference sequence). V lost 5 bases, J lost 4 bases, and 9 bases lay in between. This CDR3 has 13 residues. This chain's CDR3 is CASSPQGGNTIYF. CDR3 coding DNA: TGTGCCAGCAGCCCTCAGGGGGGAAACACCATATATTTT.

V is TRBV11-2 and J is TRBJ2-3; a weak D match, TRBD1 (5 bases). In germline, CDR1 is SGHAT, CDR2 FQNNGV. Trimming removed 6 bases at V and 0 bases at J, with 10 bases between. The CDR3 consists of 14 residues. The CDR3 bases are TGTGCCAGCAGGCGGACACCTAGCACAGATACGCAGTATTTT. This gives the protein CASRRTPSTDTQYF.

This chain uses TRBV25-1 with TRBJ1-1, with D possibly matching TRBD1 (5 bases). The germline V and J ends were trimmed by 6 bases and 1 base, with 12 bases remaining between them. In germline, CDR1 is MGHDK, CDR2 SYGVNS. The CDR3 covers 14 residues. The chain's CDR3 is CASSPGTANTEAFF. Written as DNA, the CDR3 is TGTGCCAGCAGCCCCGGGACGGCGAACACTGAAGCTTTCTTT.

J is TRBJ1-4 and V is TRBV4-1; D uncertain. The CDR3 is 17 amino acids. Trimming stripped 0 bases from V and 8 bases from J, with 19 bases between. The V gene's germline CDR1 is MGHRA and CDR2 YSYEKL. The CDR3 DNA is TGCGCCAGCAGCCAAGAAGGAGGAGCGACGAGAGGGGAAAAACTGTTTTTT. The encoded protein is CASSQEGGATRGEKLFF.

The chain recombines TRBV7-8 with TRBJ1-2, with TRBD1 matching over 7 bases. V gave up 2 bases and J gave up 2 bases; unmatched junction bases: 11. Germline loops: CDR1 SGHVS, CDR2 FQNEAQ. This CDR3 spans 17 amino acids. The CDR3 nucleotides read TGTGCCAGCAGCTTAAAGGGAGCAGGGGGGCTAAACTATGGCTACACCTTC. It is translated as CASSLKGAGGLNYGYTF.

This sequence joins TRBV28 and TRBJ2-7, with 11 positions matching TRBD2. V lost 8 bases and J lost 2; bases outside the gene matches: 5. Germline-derived CDR1 and CDR2 are MDHEN and SYDVKM. The CDR3 extends over 14 amino acids. The CDR3 reads CASSRLAGTYEQYF. CDR3 coding DNA: TGTGCCAGCTCCCGACTAGCGGGAACCTACGAGCAGTACTTC. Using reference TRBV28 and TRBJ2-7 for the parts outside the CDR3, the full variable domain is DVKVTQSSRYLVKRTGEKVFLECVQDMDHENMFWYRQDPGLGLRLIYFSYDVKMKEKGDIPEGYSVSREKKERFSLILESASTNQTSMYLCASSRLAGTYEQYFGPGTRLTVT.

J is TRBJ2-3 and V is TRBV5-1, with no clear D. This CDR3 comprises 16 residues. In germline, CDR1 is SGHRS, CDR2 YFSETQ. V was pared by 0 bases and J by 1 base, with 12 bases between. CDR3 bases: TGCGCCAGCAGCTTGGTTGCGTCAGAGGGCACAGATACGCAGTATTTT. Protein: CASSLVASEGTDTQYF.

The chain employs TRBV28 and TRBJ2-5, with TRBD1 matching 10 bases. CDR3 length equals 17 residues. Germline loops: CDR1 MDHEN, CDR2 SYDVKM. The J segment lost 0 bases and the V segment lost 6 bases, leaving 10 bases of the junction unmatched. CDR3 in amino acids: CASSLGQGDLYQETQYF. CDR3 in DNA: TGTGCCAGCAGCCTCGGACAGGGGGACTTGTACCAAGAGACCCAGTACTTC.

A note on this clone: This may be a read error: a much more frequent sequence differs by one nucleotide. The rearrangement links TRBV28 to TRBJ2-7; D is perhaps TRBD1 or TRBD2 (5 bases each). The CDR3 contains 12 residues. The ends were cut back, 8 bases at V and 0 bases at J, with 8 bases in the middle. CDR1 is MDHEN and CDR2 is SYDVKM in the germline V gene. CDR3 sequence reads: CASGDGSYEQYF. In DNA, the CDR3 is TGTGCCAGCGGGGACGGCTCCTACGAGCAGTACTTC.

The genes are TRBV19 and TRBJ2-1; 7 nucleotides agree with TRBD2. Germline V gene lookup returns CDR1 LNHDA and CDR2 SQIVND (reference sequence). This CDR3 spans 17 amino acids. With V trimmed by 5 bases and J by 5 bases, 15 bases remained unmatched. In DNA, the CDR3 is TGTGCCAGTAGTTTGGTCTTTGAGGGAGGGCTAAACAATGAGCAGTTCTTC. Its translation is CASSLVFEGGLNNEQFF.

V and J are TRBV6-4 and TRBJ2-2, with no clear D. The CDR3 totals 13 residues. V was trimmed by 4 bases and J by 1 base, leaving 4 bases between them. Germline CDR1 and CDR2: MRHNA and SNTAGT. CDR3 loop: CASSAQNTGELFF. The CDR3 bases are TGTGCCAGCAGTGCCCAGAACACCGGGGAGCTGTTTTTT.